This T cell receptor (beta chain) emerged from a study of human T cells and chemical hapten exposure. Study in general: A mostly female patient group had alopecia areata, totalis or universalis.

What the library attached to individual cDNA molecules were unique molecular identifiers. TCRdb independently ran MiXCR on the RACE reads; one entry per CDR3 protein. The sample lists about 260,000 distinct CDR3 sequences; about 8.1% were seen once. The time point: pre-sensitization, week 0. Indicated treatment: therapeutic diphenylcyclopropenone sensitization with weekly scalp DPC. This CDR3 region has 17 residues. The germline CDR1 and CDR2 sequences are KGHSH and LQKENI. V was pared by 6 bases and J by 4 bases, with 9 bases of the junction left unmatched. This clonotype occurred a few times. The chain is built from TRBV18 and TRBJ2-3, with 14 bases matching TRBD2. The TCR was taken from a woman between 40 and 55 years old with alopecia areata. Some clones in this sample may be carry-over from other donors' samples. Source: whole blood, taken in connection with sensitization to the hapten diphenylcyclopropenone (DPC). The CDR3 loop reads CASSRGLAGGGPDTQYF. The CDR3 nucleotides read TGTGCCAGCTCCCGTGGACTAGCGGGAGGAGGCCCAGATACGCAGTATTTT.